This T cell receptor (beta chain) was identified in a study of blood T cell repertoires in COVID-19. Study-wide context: Samples taken during acute and convalescent COVID-19 were collected in the United States, Italy and Spain. The analysed material was cDNA or gDNA that came from T cells, B-cell-depleted T cells, or PBMCs.

Germline assignment: CDR1 LNHDA and CDR2 SQIVND (reference sequence). The V end was cut by 7 bases, the J end by 4 bases, with 10 bases between. The CDR3 spans 12 residues. Cohorts were based on clinical histories the participants reported. How the authors handled the data: Using reference gene primer amplification, nucleated cell counts were estimated. The repertoire was sequenced with immunoSEQ multiplex PCR; TCRdb's copy has only in-frame clones and lacks some. That table supplies the V and J calls and clone size; D and trimming were determined from the DNA. Among fewer than 350,000 clones, 85% to 90% were seen once, and the ten largest hold roughly 1.6%.

The receptor's source is a woman between 18 and 30 years old with acute COVID-19. This chain uses TRBV19 with TRBJ1-2; tentatively, D is TRBD1 (5 bases). Sequenced input: PBMCs or T cells enriched from blood (not recorded which). The CDR3 nucleotides read TGTGCCAGTATCCAAAGGGGCTATGGCTACACCTTC. This gives the protein CASIQRGYGYTF.